The TCR beta chain described here comes from a study of cytomegalovirus exposure and HLA in healthy donors. Points on this clone: Its antigen is currently unknown.

The primer mix had 60 Vbeta and 13 Jbeta primers. In the original workflow: A follow-up analysis tallied around 80 million unique TCR beta chains, roughly 11 million shared. The protocol was immunoSEQ multiplex PCR, while the TCRdb copy is restricted to in-frame clones and leaves out a portion. V and J calls and clone size are as listed in that table; D and trimming were resolved from the DNA. In all, the sample yields about 120,000 clones. Study-wide findings and caveats: Specificity for CMV antigens was confirmed in vitro for a few of the CMV-associated chains. Available immune exposure information was restricted to CMV serostatus only. The classifier was said to identify cytomegalovirus status with high specificity and sensitivity.

The germline CDR1 and CDR2 sequences are MGHRA and YSYEKL. The V gene end was trimmed by 4 bases and the J gene end by 13 bases; junction bases not matched to a gene: 10. This CDR3 contains 15 residues. This receptor was identified in a man younger than 35 in good health and CMV-seronegative. Material: PBMCs. The chain couples TRBV4-1 to TRBJ1-4; 12 nucleotides match TRBD1. This CDR3 reads CASSLTGTGGGLLFF. CDR3 coding DNA: TGCGCCAGCAGCCTTACCGGGACAGGGGGCGGTTTACTGTTTTTT.